This TCR beta chain emerged from a study of cytomegalovirus exposure and HLA in healthy donors. From germline, CDR1 is SGHDT and CDR2 YYEEEE. V shed 1 base and J 1 base; nucleotides not matched to a gene: 1. The CDR3 has 15 residues. Sequenced by immunoSEQ multiplex PCR; TCRdb stores in-frame clones only, minus some. The sample lists 150,000 to 200,000 clones, roughly 81% seen once, with around 1.3% in the top ten. The clonotype comes from a woman aged 25 to 45 in good health and CMV-seronegative. Sequencing input: PBMCs. This rearrangement joins TRBV5-6 to TRBJ2-3, with TRBD1 matching 9 bases. Here the CDR3 DNA reads TGTGCCAGCAGCTTGACAGGGGGCGGCACAGATACGCAGTATTTT. Amino acids: CASSLTGGGTDTQYF.